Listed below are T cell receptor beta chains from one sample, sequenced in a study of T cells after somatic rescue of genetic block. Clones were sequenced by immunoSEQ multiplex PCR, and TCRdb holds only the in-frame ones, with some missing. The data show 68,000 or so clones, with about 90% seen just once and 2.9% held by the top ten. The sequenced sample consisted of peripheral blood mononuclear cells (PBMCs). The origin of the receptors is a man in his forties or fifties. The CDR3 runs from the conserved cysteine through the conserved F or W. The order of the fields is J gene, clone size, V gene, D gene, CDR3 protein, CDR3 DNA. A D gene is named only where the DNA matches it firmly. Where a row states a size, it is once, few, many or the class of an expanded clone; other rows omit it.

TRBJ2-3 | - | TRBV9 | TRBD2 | CASSVAPGAGVPDTQYF | TGTGCCAGCAGCGTAGCTCCCGGGGCGGGGGTACCAGATACGCAGTATTTT
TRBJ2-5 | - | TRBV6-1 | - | CASRPPLYQETQYF | TGTGCCAGCAGGCCCCCACTTTACCAAGAGACCCAGTACTTC
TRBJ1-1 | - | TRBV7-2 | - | CASSPGYLNTEAFF | TGTGCCAGCAGCCCCGGATACCTGAACACTGAAGCTTTCTTT
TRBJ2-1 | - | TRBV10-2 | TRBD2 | CAGQAGADNEQFF | TGCGCCGGCCAAGCGGGGGCTGACAATGAGCAGTTCTTC
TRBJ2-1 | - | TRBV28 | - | CASSFPPLNEQFF | TGTGCCAGCAGTTTCCCGCCTCTAAATGAGCAGTTCTTC
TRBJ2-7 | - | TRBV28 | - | CASSAGTGSYEQYF | TGTGCCAGCAGTGCCGGGACGGGTTCTTACGAGCAGTACTTC
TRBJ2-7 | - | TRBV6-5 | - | CASSYSRSYEQYF | TGTGCCAGCAGTTACTCGAGAAGCTACGAGCAGTACTTC
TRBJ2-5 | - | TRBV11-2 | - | CASSLGAGLQETQYF | TGTGCCAGCAGCTTAGGCGCAGGGCTACAAGAGACCCAGTACTTC
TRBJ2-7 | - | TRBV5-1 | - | CASSLENEQYF | TGCGCCAGCAGCTTGGAGAACGAGCAGTACTTC
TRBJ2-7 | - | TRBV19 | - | CASSIDSTPYEQYF | TGTGCCAGTAGTATCGACAGCACCCCCTACGAGCAGTACTTC
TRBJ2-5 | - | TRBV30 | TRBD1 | CAWKGTGGETQYF | TGTGCCTGGAAAGGGACAGGGGGAGAGACCCAGTACTTC
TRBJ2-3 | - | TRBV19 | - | CAGSQTSTDTQYF | TGTGCCGGGTCACAGACTAGCACAGATACGCAGTATTTT
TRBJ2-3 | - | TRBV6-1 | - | CASRPGTQPGTQYF | TGTGCCAGCAGGCCCGGGACCCAACCAGGTACGCAGTATTTT
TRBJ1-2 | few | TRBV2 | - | CASSELGNYGYTF | TGTGCCAGCAGTGAATTGGGGAACTATGGCTACACCTTC
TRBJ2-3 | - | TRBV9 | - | CASSVVPGSNTQYF | TGTGCCAGCAGCGTAGTGCCGGGCAGCAATACGCAGTATTTT
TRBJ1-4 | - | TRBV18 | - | CASSRSVNEKLFF | TGTGCCAGCTCACGGTCAGTTAATGAAAAACTGTTTTTT
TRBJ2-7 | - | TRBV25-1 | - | CASSTGYEQYF | TGTGCCAGCAGTACCGGCTACGAGCAGTACTTC
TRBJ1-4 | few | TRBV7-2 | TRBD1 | CASSPITDRGFEKLFF | TGTGCCAGCAGCCCTATTACGGACAGGGGTTTTGAAAAACTGTTTTTT
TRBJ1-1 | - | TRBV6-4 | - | CASSDGVPNAEAFF | TGTGCCAGCAGTGACGGGGTACCCAACGCTGAAGCTTTCTTT
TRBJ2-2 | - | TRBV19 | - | CASGIGDTGELFF | TGTGCCAGCGGAATTGGGGACACCGGGGAGCTGTTTTTT
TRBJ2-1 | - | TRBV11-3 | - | CASSLVGGEQFF | TGTGCCAGCAGCTTAGTAGGGGGTGAGCAGTTCTTC
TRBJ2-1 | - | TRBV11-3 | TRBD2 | CASSLGSGGRNDEQFF | TGTGCCAGCAGCTTGGGTAGCGGGGGACGAAACGATGAGCAGTTCTTC
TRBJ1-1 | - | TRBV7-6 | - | CASSLDSNTEAFF | TGTGCCAGCAGCTTAGACAGTAACACTGAAGCTTTCTTT
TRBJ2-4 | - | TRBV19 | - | CASSVRSGGAPAKNIQYF | TGTGCCAGTAGTGTACGGAGTGGAGGGGCCCCAGCCAAAAACATTCAGTACTTC
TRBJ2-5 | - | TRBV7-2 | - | CASSLGGSQETQYF | TGTGCCAGCAGCTTAGGCGGTTCCCAAGAGACCCAGTACTTC
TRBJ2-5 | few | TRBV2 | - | CASSVATQYF | TGTGCCAGCAGTGTAGCGACCCAGTACTTC
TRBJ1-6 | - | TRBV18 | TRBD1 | CASSPSRDRASPLHF | TGTGCCAGCTCACCAAGTAGGGACAGGGCTTCACCCCTCCACTTT
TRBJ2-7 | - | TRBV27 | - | CASSLSSGGYAYEQYF | TGTGCCAGCAGTTTATCGTCGGGGGGCTACGCCTACGAGCAGTACTTC
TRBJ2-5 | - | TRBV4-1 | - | CASSQDGALQTQYF | TGCGCCAGCAGCCAAGATGGGGCCCTACAGACCCAGTACTTC
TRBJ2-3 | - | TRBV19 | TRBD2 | CASQERTSGTDTQYF | TGTGCCAGCCAGGAACGGACTAGCGGGACAGATACGCAGTATTTT
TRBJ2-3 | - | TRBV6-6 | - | CASSLTRTPTDTQYF | TGTGCCAGCAGTTTGACTAGGACACCCACAGATACGCAGTATTTT
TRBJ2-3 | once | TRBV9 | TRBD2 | CASSDSGSFADTQYF | TGTGCCAGCAGCGATAGCGGGAGTTTCGCAGATACGCAGTATTTT
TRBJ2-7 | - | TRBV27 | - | CASSVGGRNEQYF | TGTGCCAGCAGTGTAGGGGGGCGCAACGAGCAGTACTTC
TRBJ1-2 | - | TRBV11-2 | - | CASSLARYGYTF | TGTGCCAGCAGCTTAGCACGCTATGGCTACACCTTC
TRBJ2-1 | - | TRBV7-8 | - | CASSPGTGHNEQFF | TGTGCCAGCAGCCCTGGGACGGGACACAATGAGCAGTTCTTC
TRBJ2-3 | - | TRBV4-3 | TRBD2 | CASSQVGTSGTDTQYF | TGCGCCAGCAGCCAGGTGGGGACTAGCGGCACAGATACGCAGTATTTT
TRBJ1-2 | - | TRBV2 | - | CASSQYQGTDGYTF | TGTGCCAGCAGTCAATACCAGGGTACGGATGGCTACACCTTC
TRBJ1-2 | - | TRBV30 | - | CAWSLGSNGYTF | TGTGCCTGGAGCTTGGGGAGCAATGGCTACACCTTC
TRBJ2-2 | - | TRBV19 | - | CASSILGTGELFF | TGTGCCAGTAGTATTTTAGGCACCGGGGAGCTGTTTTTT
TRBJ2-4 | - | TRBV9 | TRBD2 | CASSVGGGKTKNIQYF | TGTGCCAGCAGCGTAGGCGGGGGAAAAACTAAAAACATTCAGTACTTC
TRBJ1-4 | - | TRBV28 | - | CASSLFGGGLNEKLFF | TGTGCCAGCAGTTTATTTGGGGGAGGTTTGAATGAAAAACTGTTTTTT
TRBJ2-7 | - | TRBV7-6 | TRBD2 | CASSPSGGAFGEQYF | TGTGCCAGCAGCCCTAGCGGGGGGGCCTTCGGCGAGCAGTACTTC
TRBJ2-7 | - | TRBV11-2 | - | CASSQTADSSYF | TGTGCCAGCAGCCAGACAGCGGACTCCTCGTACTTC
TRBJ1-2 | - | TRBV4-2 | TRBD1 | CASSHAQGADYGYTF | TGTGCCAGCAGCCATGCCCAGGGGGCGGACTATGGCTACACCTTC
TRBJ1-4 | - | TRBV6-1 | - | CASSEGPGPLNEKLFF | TGTGCCAGCAGTGAAGGACCGGGACCCCTAAATGAAAAACTGTTTTTT
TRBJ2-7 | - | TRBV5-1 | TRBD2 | CASSLGGLADLYEQYF | TGCGCCAGCAGCTTGGGGGGACTAGCGGACCTCTACGAGCAGTACTTC
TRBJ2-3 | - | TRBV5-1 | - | CASSLDGRTPDTQYF | TGCGCCAGCAGCTTGGACGGACGGACCCCGGATACGCAGTATTTT
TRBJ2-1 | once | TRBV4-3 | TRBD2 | CASSQDCSGRWYEQFF | TGCGCCAGCAGCCAAGATTGCAGCGGGAGGTGGTATGAGCAGTTCTTC
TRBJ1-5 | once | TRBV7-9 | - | CASSLHSSNQPQHF | TGTGCCAGCAGCTTACACAGTAGCAATCAGCCCCAGCATTTT